This TCR beta chain was retrieved from a study of human T cells and chemical hapten exposure. The time point is: pre-sensitization, week 0. Treatment in this sample: therapeutic diphenylcyclopropenone sensitization with weekly scalp DPC. This clonotype occurred many times. The trim removed 4 bases at V and 6 bases at J, leaving 6 bases unmatched. Germline V gene data show CDR1 as LNHNV and CDR2 as YYDKDF (reference sequence). The CDR3 length is 14 residues. TCRdb reprocessed the RACE reads with MiXCR, giving one entry per CDR3 protein. The sample has a few hundred thousand distinct CDR3 sequences, approximately 7.5% seen once.

This sequence originates from a man aged 18 to 29 with alopecia areata. Some clones in this sample may be carry-over from other donors' samples. The chain has TRBV15 and TRBJ2-1, with TRBD1 identical over 7 bases. Specimen: whole blood, collected in connection with sensitization to the hapten diphenylcyclopropenone (DPC). The CDR3 DNA sequence: TGTGCCACCAGCATCGGGACAGCAAGCAATGAGCAGTTCTTC. This gives the protein CATSIGTASNEQFF.